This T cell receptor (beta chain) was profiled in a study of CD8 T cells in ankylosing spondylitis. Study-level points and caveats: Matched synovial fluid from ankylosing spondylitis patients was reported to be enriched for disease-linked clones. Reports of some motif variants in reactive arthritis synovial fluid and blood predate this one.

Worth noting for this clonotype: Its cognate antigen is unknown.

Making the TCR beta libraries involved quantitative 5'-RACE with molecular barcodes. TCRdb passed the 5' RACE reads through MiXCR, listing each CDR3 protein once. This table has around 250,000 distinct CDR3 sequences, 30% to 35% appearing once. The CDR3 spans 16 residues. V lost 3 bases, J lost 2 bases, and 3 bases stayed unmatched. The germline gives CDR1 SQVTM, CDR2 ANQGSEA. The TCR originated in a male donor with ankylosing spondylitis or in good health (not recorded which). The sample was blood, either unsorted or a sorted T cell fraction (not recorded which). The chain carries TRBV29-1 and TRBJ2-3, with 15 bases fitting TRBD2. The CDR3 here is CSVEGTSGGPTDTQYF. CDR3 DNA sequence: TGCAGCGTTGAGGGGACTAGCGGGGGGCCCACAGATACGCAGTATTTT.